One T cell receptor (beta chain) is described in this entry. Original data processing: Amplified reference gene primers provided the basis for estimating nucleated cell counts. Only in-frame clones appear in the TCRdb table, and some are missing; sequencing was by immunoSEQ multiplex PCR. Clone size and V and J calls were adopted from that table, with D and trimming inferred from the DNA. The table includes under 200,000 clones, more than 75% detected once. This record belongs to a study of blood T cell repertoires in COVID-19. Study at large: T cells, B-cell-depleted T cells, or PBMCs provided the cDNA or gDNA that served as material.

CDR3 length equals 13 residues. Germline-derived CDR1 and CDR2 are SGHDT and YYEEEE. V lost 4 bases to trimming and J lost 2 bases, with 9 bases between them. Input material: peripheral blood. The clonotype originates from a woman of 80 years or more with COVID-19, enrolled during active disease. The V and J genes are TRBV5-6 and TRBJ2-5; possible D gene TRBD1, 5 bases. In DNA, the CDR3 is TGTGCCAGCAGCCAGGGATTACAAGAGACCCAGTACTTC. This gives the protein CASSQGLQETQYF.